Presented here are 20 T cell receptor beta chains from one specimen sequenced in a study of shared clonotypes between healthy human individuals. Here immunoSEQ multiplex PCR was the method, and the copy in TCRdb shows in-frame clones only, minus some. Of approximately 640,000 clones in the sample, about three quarters were seen once. Input material: memory CD4+ T cells sorted from blood. The subset: CD45RA-negative fraction. Receptor source: a woman aged 25 to 39 in good health.

The chain couples TRBV10-2 to TRBJ2-7; 13 bases fit TRBD2. Germline-derived CDR1 and CDR2 are WSHSY and SAAADI. The CDR3 extends over 14 amino acids. The J segment lost 3 bases and the V segment lost 8 bases, leaving 4 bases of the junction unmatched. The CDR3 DNA reads as TGCGCCAGCCGGACTAGCGGGAGTGTCTACGAGCAGTACTTC. Its protein is CASRTSGSVYEQYF.

This clone was picked up one time. The V call is TRBV10-1, the J call TRBJ2-1; TRBD1 or TRBD2 may be the D gene (5 bases each). This CDR3 has 14 amino acids. Germline CDR1 is WNHNN and CDR2 is SYGVQD (reference sequence). Trimming cost V 1 base and J 5 bases, with 9 bases left between them. The CDR3 loop is CASSEWGSNNEQFF. DNA of the CDR3: TGCGCCAGCAGTGAGTGGGGGAGCAACAATGAGCAGTTCTTC.

The chain is built from TRBV4-1 and TRBJ2-2, with unresolved D. The CDR3 runs to 16 residues. V lost 4 bases and J lost 3, with 15 bases in between. Germline CDR1 reads MGHRA; CDR2 reads YSYEKL. The CDR3 loop reads CASSPRTHRDTGELFF. The CDR3 DNA follows: TGCGCCAGCAGCCCCCGGACGCACCGGGACACCGGGGAGCTGTTTTTT.

The chain links TRBV28 to TRBJ1-4; D is ambiguous. This CDR3 comprises 13 residues. The V gene lost 3 bases and the J gene lost 8 bases, with 10 bases spanning the gap. Germline V CDR1 and CDR2: MDHEN, SYDVKM. Written as DNA, the CDR3 is TGTGCCAGCAGTTTTAATGCGGTGGAAAAACTGTTTTTT. This translates into CASSFNAVEKLFF.

This clone has more than one count but fewer than ten. The V and J genes are TRBV5-1 and TRBJ1-3; D unresolved. Trimming took off 5 bases at V and 4 bases at J, with 13 bases between the two ends. CDR3 length equals 14 residues. Germline-derived CDR1 and CDR2 are SGHRS and YFSETQ. The CDR3 reads CASRPRPVGNTIYF. The CDR3 bases are TGCGCCAGCAGGCCCCGTCCTGTCGGAAACACCATATATTTT.

The chain carries TRBV9 and TRBJ1-2, with D tentatively TRBD1 (5 bases). The V and J ends lost 0 bases and 4 bases respectively, with 13 bases between them. This CDR3 contains 15 residues. The germline V gene encodes CDR1 SGDLS and CDR2 YYNGEE. The CDR3 nucleotides are TGTGCCAGCAGCGTAGTGAGGGGCTCTGGCTATGGCTACACCTTC. It translates to CASSVVRGSGYGYTF. Full variable domain (missing parts from reference TRBV9 and TRBJ1-2): DSGVTQTPKHLITATGQRVTLRCSPRSGDLSVYWYQQSLDQGLQFLIQYYNGEERAKGNILERFSAQQFPDLHSELNLSSLELGDSALYFCASSVVRGSGYGYTFGSGTRLTVV.

This clone was counted between two and nine times. The identical CDR3 is also encoded by other nucleotide sequences in the sample. The chain links TRBV27 to TRBJ2-1, with D hard to call. The CDR3 is made up of 14 amino acids. Germline V gene data show CDR1 as MNHEY and CDR2 as SMNVEV (reference sequence). The germline V and J ends were trimmed by 2 bases and 4 bases, with 9 bases remaining between them. The CDR3 DNA reads TGTGCCAGCAGTTTAGAGGCAGGTTACAATGAGCAGTTCTTC. As protein: CASSLEAGYNEQFF.

The chain couples TRBV19 to TRBJ1-5; 9 nucleotides agree with TRBD1. The V gene's germline CDR1 is LNHDA and CDR2 SQIVND (reference sequence). V shed 3 bases and J 6 bases; nucleotides not matched to a gene: 6. The CDR3 spans 15 residues. Written as DNA, the CDR3 is TGTGCCAGTAGTATTACAGGGGGCCCGGGTCAGCCCCAGCATTTT. Translating gives CASSITGGPGQPQHF.

The V gene is TRBV2, the J gene TRBJ2-3; D is undetermined. The CDR3 is 13 residues long. Germline assignment: CDR1 SNHLY and CDR2 FYNNEI. V was shortened by 7 bases and J by 1 base, with 9 bases between the two germline ends. CDR3 loop: CASTIEGTDTQYF. The CDR3 DNA reads as TGTGCCAGCACCATTGAGGGCACAGATACGCAGTATTTT.

On this clone itself: The identical CDR3 is also encoded by other nucleotide sequences in the sample. V usage is TRBV28 and J usage is TRBJ1-5; D remains unclear. The CDR3 runs 15 residues. The germline V gene has CDR1 MDHEN and CDR2 SYDVKM. V lost 3 bases, J lost 4 bases, and 13 bases lay in between. As DNA, the CDR3 is TGTGCCAGCAGTTTGGGGTCGGGCGGGAATCAGCCCCAGCATTTT. It is translated as CASSLGSGGNQPQHF. The full variable domain, in which reference TRBV28 and TRBJ1-5 provide the parts outside the CDR3, is DVKVTQSSRYLVKRTGEKVFLECVQDMDHENMFWYRQDPGLGLRLIYFSYDVKMKEKGDIPEGYSVSREKKERFSLILESASTNQTSMYLCASSLGSGGNQPQHFGDGTRLSIL.

This clone was counted between two and nine times. The chain recombines TRBV7-9 with TRBJ1-2; D unresolved. V was shortened by 7 bases and J by 7 bases, with 16 bases between the two germline ends. CDR1 is SEHNR and CDR2 is FQNEAQ in the germline V gene (reference sequence). CDR3 length: 13 amino acids. In DNA form, the CDR3 reads TGTGCCAGCACCCCGGCGGACGCTATTGGCTACACCTTC. Its translation is CASTPADAIGYTF.

To note about this clone: Since a much larger clone is just one base distant, this may be a read error. The chain combines TRBV14 with TRBJ2-2; D ambiguous. This CDR3 is 15 amino acids long. V was clipped by 3 bases and J by 2 bases, with 10 bases between them. The V gene's germline CDR1 is SGHDN and CDR2 FVKESK. As DNA, the CDR3 is TGTGCCAGCAGCCAGCTCAAGCATAACACCGGGGAGCTGTTTTTT. This gives the protein CASSQLKHNTGELFF.

The chain carries TRBV27 and TRBJ2-7; 7 positions match TRBD2. The CDR3 length is 13 residues. Unmatched junction bases numbered 6, after V lost 6 bases and J lost 4 bases. CDR1 is MNHEY, CDR2 SMNVEV, per germline (reference sequence). The CDR3 DNA sequence: TGTGCCAGCAGACGCGGGAGTAAGTACGAGCAGTACTTC. Translation gives CASRRGSKYEQYF.

The chain combines TRBV30 with TRBJ1-1; D gene uncertain. The germline V gene has CDR1 GTSNPN and CDR2 SVGIG (reference sequence). The CDR3 has 11 residues. V dropped 5 bases and J dropped 6 bases, with 10 bases sitting between them. CDR3 nucleotides: TGTGCCTGGCAAACTGGCTCTGAAGCTTTCTTT. Amino acids: CAWQTGSEAFF.

As to this clone: The same CDR3 is also encoded by other DNA sequences in this sample. This chain connects TRBV7-9 to TRBJ1-5; perhaps TRBD1 as D (6 bases). The V gene lost 6 bases and the J gene lost 4 bases, with 7 bases spanning the gap. CDR1 and CDR2 (germline): SEHNR, FQNEAQ (reference sequence). The CDR3 runs to 12 residues. CDR3 sequence: CASSTGNQPQHF. In nucleotides, the CDR3 is TGTGCCAGCAGTACAGGGAATCAGCCCCAGCATTTT.

The CDR3 DNA follows: TGTGCCAGCAGCCCCCACCGGGGACAGGGGATCACTGAAGCTTTCTTT. It encodes CASSPHRGQGITEAFF. The V gene is TRBV11-2, the J gene TRBJ1-1; 10 bases fit TRBD1. This CDR3 has 16 amino acids. Trimming at V came to 5 bases and at J to 4 bases, leaving 10 bases not matched to a gene. Per germline, CDR1 SGHAT and CDR2 FQNNGV. Full variable domain (remainder filled in from reference TRBV11-2 and TRBJ1-1): EAGVAQSPRYKIIEKRQSVAFWCNPISGHATLYWYQQILGQGPKLLIQFQNNGVVDDSQLPKDRFSAERLKGVDSTLKIQPAKLEDSAVYLCASSPHRGQGITEAFFGQGTRLTVV.

The gene calls are TRBV13 and TRBJ1-2; TRBD1 matches at 7 bases. This CDR3 spans 14 amino acids. CDR1 PRHDT and CDR2 FYEKMQ come from the germline V gene (reference sequence). V lost 1 base to trimming and J lost 6 bases; unmatched junction nucleotides: 5. CDR3 sequence reads: CASSLEQGLDGYTF. In DNA, the CDR3 is TGTGCCAGCAGCTTAGAACAGGGGCTTGATGGCTACACCTTC. The complete variable domain, with remaining parts taken from reference TRBV13 and TRBJ1-2, reads AAGVIQSPRHLIKEKRETATLKCYPIPRHDTVYWYQQGPGQDPQFLISFYEKMQSDKGSIPDRFSAQQFSDYHSELNMSSLELGDSALYFCASSLEQGLDGYTFGSGTRLTVV.

This chain connects TRBV30 to TRBJ2-7, with D unclear. Per germline, CDR1 GTSNPN and CDR2 SVGIG (reference sequence). Trimming removed 3 bases from V and 2 bases from J, with 14 bases in between. CDR3 length equals 14 residues. DNA of the CDR3: TGTGCCTGGAGGAAAGCCGGTGGCCCCTACGAGCAGTACTTC. This encodes CAWRKAGGPYEQYF.

V and J are TRBV7-8 and TRBJ2-1; 8 bases match TRBD1. Looked up from germline, CDR1 is SGHVS and CDR2 is FQNEAQ. The V segment lost 2 bases and the J segment 4 bases; nucleotides outside the gene matches: 7. CDR3 length equals 16 residues. CDR3: CASSLMRDRRYNEQFF. The CDR3 DNA is TGTGCCAGCAGCTTAATGCGGGACAGGAGATACAATGAGCAGTTCTTC.

The chain uses TRBV6-1 and TRBJ1-2; no firm D call. V gave up 1 base and J gave up 7 bases, with 16 bases separating them. The CDR3 loop spans 15 amino acids. CDR1 and CDR2 (germline): MNHNS, SASEGT. The CDR3, as DNA: TGTGCCAGCAGTGAAGACCCCGAGGGTGCTATTGGCTACACCTTC. It specifies CASSEDPEGAIGYTF.